This TCR beta chain was observed in a study of CD8 T cells in ankylosing spondylitis. Libraries of TCR beta came from quantitative 5'-RACE with molecular barcodes. TCRdb ran MiXCR on the 5' RACE reads and lists one entry per CDR3 protein. The table includes 300,000 to 400,000 distinct CDR3 sequences, approximately 10% detected once. General study results and limits: In ankylosing spondylitis patients, matched synovial fluid reportedly showed significant enrichment of disease-linked clones. A motif in TCR beta, a set of under ten highly homologous variants, appeared characteristic of ankylosing spondylitis blood.

This clonotype was observed at least ten times. As yet, its antigen is unknown. Germline lookup yields CDR1 SQVTM and CDR2 ANQGSEA. This CDR3 is built from 14 residues. Trimming left V 5 bases short and J 8 bases short, with 18 bases between. V and J are TRBV29-1 and TRBJ2-2; TRBD2 might be the D (6 bases). The receptor was isolated from a female donor with ankylosing spondylitis or in good health (not recorded which). The sequenced material came from blood, either unsorted or a sorted T cell fraction (not recorded which). CDR3 in amino acids: CSVKRRGNHGELFF. DNA for the CDR3: TGCAGCGTTAAAAGACGCGGGAATCATGGGGAGCTGTTTTTT.